The 4 T cell receptor beta chains in this list originate from one sample, sequenced in a study of blood T cells in healthy people across ages. For the second PCR, which ran for about 7 to 12 cycles, a sample-barcoded 5' primer and a J-beta primer mix were used. MiXCR, run by TCRdb on the 5' RACE reads, gives a single entry per CDR3 protein. In the table there are hundreds of thousands of distinct CDR3 sequences, about 21% of which are singletons. Sequencing input: blood. These receptors all come from a man aged 65 to 85 in good health.

The chain is built from TRBV6-1 and TRBJ2-5, with D unresolved. CDR3 length: 13 residues. Per germline, CDR1 MNHNS and CDR2 SASEGT. The V gene lost 2 bases and the J gene lost 1 base, with 5 bases spanning the gap. CDR3 nucleotides: TGTGCCAGCAGTGAAAGGACCCAAGAGACCCAGTACTTC. Encoded protein: CASSERTQETQYF.

This chain joins TRBV6-6 and TRBJ1-5; 7 bases align to TRBD1. The V gene end was trimmed by 4 bases and the J gene end by 4 bases; junction bases not matched to a gene: 4. Germline V CDR1 and CDR2: MNHNY, SVGAGI (reference sequence). This CDR3 comprises 14 residues. The DNA for the CDR3 is TGTGCCAGCAGTTGCATCAGGGGGAATCAGCCCCAGCATTTT. This translates into CASSCIRGNQPQHF.

This chain uses TRBV12-3 or TRBV12-4 with TRBJ2-1; no clear D. The CDR3 is 14 amino acids. Trimming took 2 bases from V and 8 from J, leaving 13 bases between them. Here the CDR3 DNA reads TGTGCCAGCAGTTTACAGGTAGTAAAGCATGAGCAGTTCTTC. Encoded protein: CASSLQVVKHEQFF.

There are a few counts of this clonotype. The V gene is TRBV5-1, the J gene TRBJ2-7; 10 positions match TRBD2. Per germline, CDR1 SGHRS and CDR2 YFSETQ. The CDR3 has 16 amino acids. The V and J ends lost 4 bases and 2 bases, in that order; junction bases with no gene match: 9. CDR3 in DNA: TGCGCCAGCAGCCCATACACTAGCGGGGCTGCCTACGAGCAGTACTTC. It translates to CASSPYTSGAAYEQYF. The variable domain in full, with the rest retrieved from reference TRBV5-1 and TRBJ2-7, is KAGVTQTPRYLIKTRGQQVTLSCSPISGHRSVSWYQQTPGQGLQFLFEYFSETQRNKGNFPGRFSGRQFSNSRSEMNVSTLELGDSALYLCASSPYTSGAAYEQYFGPGTRLTVT.